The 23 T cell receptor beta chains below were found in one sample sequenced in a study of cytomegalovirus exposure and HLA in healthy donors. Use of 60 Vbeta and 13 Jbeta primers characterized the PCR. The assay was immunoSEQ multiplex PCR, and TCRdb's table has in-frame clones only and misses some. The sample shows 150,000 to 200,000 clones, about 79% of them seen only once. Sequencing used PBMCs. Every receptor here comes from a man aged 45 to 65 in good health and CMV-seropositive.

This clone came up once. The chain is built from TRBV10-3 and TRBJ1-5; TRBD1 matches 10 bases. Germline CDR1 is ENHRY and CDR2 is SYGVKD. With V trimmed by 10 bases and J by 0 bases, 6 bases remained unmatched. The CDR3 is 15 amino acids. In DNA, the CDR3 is TGTGCCAGTGGGACAGGGGAATATAGCAATCAGCCCCAGCATTTT. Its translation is CASGTGEYSNQPQHF.

The CDR3 bases are TGTGCCAGCGGTAGACAGGGGGGCTCTGGAAACACCATATATTTT. It yields the protein CASGRQGGSGNTIYF. The chain uses TRBV6-5 and TRBJ1-3; 9 bases align to TRBD1. This CDR3 has 15 amino acids. The V and J ends lost 8 bases and 0 bases, in that order; junction bases with no gene match: 5. Germline loops: CDR1 MNHEY, CDR2 SVGAGI.

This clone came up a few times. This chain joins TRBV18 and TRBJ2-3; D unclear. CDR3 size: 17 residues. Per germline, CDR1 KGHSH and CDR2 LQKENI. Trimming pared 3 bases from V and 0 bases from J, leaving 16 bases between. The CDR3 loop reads CASSPGLGSQSTDTQYF. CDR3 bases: TGTGCCAGCTCACCGGGCCTGGGCAGCCAGAGCACAGATACGCAGTATTTT.

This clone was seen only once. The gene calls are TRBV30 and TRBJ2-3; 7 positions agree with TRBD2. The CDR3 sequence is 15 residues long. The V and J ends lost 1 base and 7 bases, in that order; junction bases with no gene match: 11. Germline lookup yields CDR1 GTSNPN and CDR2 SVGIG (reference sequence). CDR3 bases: TGTGCCTGGAGTGGGGTAGCGGGTAGAGTTTATACGCAGTATTTT. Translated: CAWSGVAGRVYTQYF. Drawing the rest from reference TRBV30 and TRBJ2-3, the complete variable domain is SQTIHQWPATLVQPVGSPLSLECTVEGTSNPNLYWYRQAAGRGLQLLFYSVGIGQISSEVPQNLSASRPQDRQFILSSKKLLLSDSGFYLCAWSGVAGRVYTQYFGPGTRLTVL.

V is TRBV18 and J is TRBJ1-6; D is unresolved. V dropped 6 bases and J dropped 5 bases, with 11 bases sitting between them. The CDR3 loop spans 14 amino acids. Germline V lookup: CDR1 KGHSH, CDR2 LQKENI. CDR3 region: CASSPGIHNSPLHF. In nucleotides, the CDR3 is TGTGCCAGCTCCCCCGGGATTCATAATTCACCCCTCCACTTT.

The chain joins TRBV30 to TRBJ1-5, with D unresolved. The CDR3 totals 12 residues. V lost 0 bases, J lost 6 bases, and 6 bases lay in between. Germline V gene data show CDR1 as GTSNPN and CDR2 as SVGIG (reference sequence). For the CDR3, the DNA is TGTGCCTGGAGTGTTCGGAGTCAGCCCCAGCATTTT. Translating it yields CAWSVRSQPQHF.

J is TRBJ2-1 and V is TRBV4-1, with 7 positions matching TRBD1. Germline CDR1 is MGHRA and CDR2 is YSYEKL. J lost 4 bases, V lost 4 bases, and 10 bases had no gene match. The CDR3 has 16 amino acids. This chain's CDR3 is CASSPQTGTSYNEQFF. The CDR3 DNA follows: TGCGCCAGCAGCCCTCAGACAGGGACCTCTTACAATGAGCAGTTCTTC.

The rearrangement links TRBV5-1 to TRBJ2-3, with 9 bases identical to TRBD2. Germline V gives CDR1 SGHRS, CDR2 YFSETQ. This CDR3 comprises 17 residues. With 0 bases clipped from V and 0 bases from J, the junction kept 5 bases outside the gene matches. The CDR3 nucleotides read TGCGCCAGCAGCTTGGAAGGTAGCGGGGGTAGCACAGATACGCAGTATTTT. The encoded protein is CASSLEGSGGSTDTQYF.

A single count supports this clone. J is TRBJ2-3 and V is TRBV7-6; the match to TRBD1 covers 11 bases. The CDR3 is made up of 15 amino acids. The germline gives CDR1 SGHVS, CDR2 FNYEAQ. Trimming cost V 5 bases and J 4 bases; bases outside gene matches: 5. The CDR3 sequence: CASSQGGQGADTQYF. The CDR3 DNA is TGTGCCAGCAGCCAGGGGGGACAGGGGGCAGATACGCAGTATTTT. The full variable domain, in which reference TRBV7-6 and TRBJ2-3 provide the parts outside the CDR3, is GAGVSQSPRYKVTKRGQDVALRCDPISGHVSLYWYRQALGQGPEFLTYFNYEAQQDKSGLPNDRFSAERPEGSISTLTIQRTEQRDSAMYRCASSQGGQGADTQYFGPGTRLTVL.

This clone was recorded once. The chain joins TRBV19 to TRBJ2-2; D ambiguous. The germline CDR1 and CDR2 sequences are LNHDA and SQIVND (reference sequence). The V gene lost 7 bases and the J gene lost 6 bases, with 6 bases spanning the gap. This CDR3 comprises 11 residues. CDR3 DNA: TGTGCCAGTAAAGGAGCCGGGGAGCTGTTTTTT. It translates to CASKGAGELFF.

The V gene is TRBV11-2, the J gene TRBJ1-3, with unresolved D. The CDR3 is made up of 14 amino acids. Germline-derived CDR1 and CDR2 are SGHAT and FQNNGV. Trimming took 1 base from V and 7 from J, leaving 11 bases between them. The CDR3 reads CASSLVKESNTIYF. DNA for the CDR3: TGTGCCAGCAGCTTAGTTAAGGAGAGTAACACCATATATTTT.

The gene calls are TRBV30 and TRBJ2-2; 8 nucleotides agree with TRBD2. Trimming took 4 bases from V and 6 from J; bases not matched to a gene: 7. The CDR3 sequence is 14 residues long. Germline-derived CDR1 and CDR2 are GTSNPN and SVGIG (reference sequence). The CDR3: CAWTTGLGAGELFF. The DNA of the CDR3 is TGTGCCTGGACGACGGGACTAGGCGCCGGGGAGCTGTTTTTT.

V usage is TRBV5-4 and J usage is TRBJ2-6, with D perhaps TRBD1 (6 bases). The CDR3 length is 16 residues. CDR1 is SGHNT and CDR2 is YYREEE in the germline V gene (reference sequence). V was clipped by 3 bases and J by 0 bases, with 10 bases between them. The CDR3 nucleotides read TGTGCCAGCAGCTCGGGACAACTCTCTGGGGCCAACGTCCTGACTTTC. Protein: CASSSGQLSGANVLTF.

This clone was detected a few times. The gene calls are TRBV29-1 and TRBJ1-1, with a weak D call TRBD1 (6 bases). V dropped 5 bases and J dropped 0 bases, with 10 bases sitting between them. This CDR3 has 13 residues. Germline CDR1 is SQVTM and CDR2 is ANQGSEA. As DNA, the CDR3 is TGCAGCGTTTCGGACAGATTGAACACTGAAGCTTTCTTT. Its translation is CSVSDRLNTEAFF.

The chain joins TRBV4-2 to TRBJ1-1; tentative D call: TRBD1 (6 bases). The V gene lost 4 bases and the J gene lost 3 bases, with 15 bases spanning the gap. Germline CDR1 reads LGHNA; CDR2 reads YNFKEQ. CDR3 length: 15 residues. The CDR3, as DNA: TGTGCCAGCAGCCCCACGGGGGGCTCGGACACTGAAGCTTTCTTT. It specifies CASSPTGGSDTEAFF.

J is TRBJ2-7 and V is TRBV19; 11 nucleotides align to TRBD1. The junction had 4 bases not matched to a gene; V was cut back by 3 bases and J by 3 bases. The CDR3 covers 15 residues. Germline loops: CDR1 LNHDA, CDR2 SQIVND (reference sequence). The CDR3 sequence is CASSIFGTGGYEQYF. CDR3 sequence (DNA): TGTGCCAGTAGTATTTTCGGGACAGGGGGCTACGAGCAGTACTTC.

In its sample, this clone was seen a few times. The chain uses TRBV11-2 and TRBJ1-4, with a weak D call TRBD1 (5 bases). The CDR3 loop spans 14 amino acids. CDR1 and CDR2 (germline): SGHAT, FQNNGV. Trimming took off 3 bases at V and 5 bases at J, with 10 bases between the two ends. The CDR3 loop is CASSLNRGNEKLFF. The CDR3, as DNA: TGTGCCAGCAGCTTGAATCGGGGGAATGAAAAACTGTTTTTT. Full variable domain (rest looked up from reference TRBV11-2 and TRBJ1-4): EAGVAQSPRYKIIEKRQSVAFWCNPISGHATLYWYQQILGQGPKLLIQFQNNGVVDDSQLPKDRFSAERLKGVDSTLKIQPAKLEDSAVYLCASSLNRGNEKLFFGSGTQLSVL.

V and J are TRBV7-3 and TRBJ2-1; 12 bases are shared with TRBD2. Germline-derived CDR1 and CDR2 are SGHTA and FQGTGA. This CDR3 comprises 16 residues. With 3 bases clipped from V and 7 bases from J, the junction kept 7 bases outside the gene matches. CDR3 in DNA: TGTGCCAGCAGCTTTCTAGCGGGGGGGACAGGTAATGAGCAGTTCTTC. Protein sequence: CASSFLAGGTGNEQFF.

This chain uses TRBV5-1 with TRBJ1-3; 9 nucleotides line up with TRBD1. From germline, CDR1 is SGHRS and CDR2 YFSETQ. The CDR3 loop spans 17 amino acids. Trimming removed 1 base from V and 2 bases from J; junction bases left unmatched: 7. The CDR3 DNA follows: TGCGCCAGCAGCTTGTCGCCGGGACAGGGAACTGGAAACACCATATATTTT. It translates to CASSLSPGQGTGNTIYF.

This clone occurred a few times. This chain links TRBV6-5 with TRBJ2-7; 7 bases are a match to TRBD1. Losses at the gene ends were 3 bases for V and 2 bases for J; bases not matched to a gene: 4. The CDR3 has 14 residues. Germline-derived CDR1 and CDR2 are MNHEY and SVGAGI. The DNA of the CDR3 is TGTGCCAGCAGTTATGGGCAGGGGGCCTACGAGCAGTACGTC. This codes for CASSYGQGAYEQYV.

For the CDR3, the DNA is TGTGCCAGCAGTCGAGCGGCGTCTGGCCCAGAAGCTTTCTTT. Translated, it gives CASSRAASGPEAFF. The chain carries TRBV7-9 and TRBJ1-1; D not certain. CDR1 and CDR2 (germline): SEHNR, FQNEAQ (reference sequence). There are 14 residues in the CDR3. The V gene lost 6 bases and the J gene lost 8 bases, with 19 bases spanning the gap.

For the CDR3, the DNA is TGTGCCACCAGCTTAGGGACACGCTCCTACGAGCAGTACTTC. This encodes CATSLGTRSYEQYF. The chain links TRBV15 to TRBJ2-7; a weak D match, TRBD1 (6 bases). Per the germline V gene, CDR1 is LNHNV and CDR2 is YYDKDF (reference sequence). This CDR3 region has 14 residues. The V gene lost 5 bases and the J gene lost 0 bases, with 11 bases spanning the gap.

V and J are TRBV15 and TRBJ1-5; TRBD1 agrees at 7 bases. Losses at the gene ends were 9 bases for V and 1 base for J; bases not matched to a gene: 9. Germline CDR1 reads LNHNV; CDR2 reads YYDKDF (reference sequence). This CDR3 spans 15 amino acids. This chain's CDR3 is CATAEKGASNQPQHF. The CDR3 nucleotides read TGTGCCACAGCGGAAAAGGGGGCAAGCAATCAGCCCCAGCATTTT.